This passage covers 24 T cell receptor beta chains from one sample sequenced in a study of CD8+CD57+ T cells in acquired aplastic anemia. Individuals selected for sequencing had exhibited CD8+CD57+ cell expansion on flow cytometry. Genomic DNA templated the TCR beta VDJ and CDR3 profiling. TCRdb analysed the reads with MiXCR anew, one entry per CDR3 protein. In the table there are some 170,000 distinct CDR3 sequences, 47% of which are singletons. What was sequenced was sorted CD4+, CD8+, or CD8+CD57+ T cells (not recorded which) from PBMCs. The receptors stem from a human donor with aplastic anemia.

This clonotype was found many times. The chain employs TRBV6-5 and TRBJ1-6; D gene ambiguous. The CDR3 totals 15 residues. CDR1 and CDR2 (germline): MNHEY, SVGAGI. Trimming took off 2 bases at V and 5 bases at J, with 10 bases between the two ends. This CDR3 is CASSYPGGDNSPLHF. DNA for the CDR3: TGTGCCAGCAGTTACCCGGGAGGTGATAATTCACCCCTCCACTTT.

This clonotype was observed a handful of times. The chain joins TRBV20-1 to TRBJ2-7; TRBD1 matches 7 bases. Germline CDR1 is DFQATT and CDR2 is SNEGSKA (reference sequence). J gave up 3 bases and V 6 bases, and 17 bases lay outside the gene matches. The length of the CDR3 is 16 residues. CDR3 amino acids: CSAPPRTGQNFYEQYF. The CDR3 DNA follows: TGCAGTGCCCCGCCTCGAACGGGACAGAACTTCTACGAGCAGTACTTC.

Here the CDR3 DNA reads TGCAGTGCTCGGACCGGGACTAGCGGGAGGTTAAATGAGCAGTTCTTC. Translated: CSARTGTSGRLNEQFF. The chain is built from TRBV20-1 and TRBJ2-1, with 15 bases matching TRBD2. There are 16 residues in the CDR3. The junction had 9 bases not matched to a gene; V was cut back by 5 bases and J by 7 bases. Germline lookup yields CDR1 DFQATT and CDR2 SNEGSKA (reference sequence).

This clonotype was seen repeatedly, ten times or more. The gene calls are TRBV3-1 and TRBJ1-2, with 9 bases fitting TRBD1. V trimming: 4 bases; J trimming: 5 bases; junction bases outside the gene matches: 2. Germline lookup yields CDR1 LGHDT and CDR2 YNNKEL (reference sequence). CDR3 length equals 13 residues. The CDR3 loop reads CASSRTGVYGYTF. Written as DNA, the CDR3 is TGTGCCAGCAGCCGGACAGGGGTTTATGGCTACACCTTC.

The rearrangement joins TRBV19 to TRBJ1-1; no reliable D call. Germline CDR1 reads LNHDA; CDR2 reads SQIVND (reference sequence). The V end was cut by 7 bases, the J end by 0 bases, with 9 bases between. The CDR3 consists of 13 residues. The CDR3 region has the DNA TGTGCCAGTACCAGGATACTGAACACTGAAGCTTTCTTT. As protein: CASTRILNTEAFF. Full variable domain (missing parts from reference TRBV19 and TRBJ1-1): DGGITQSPKYLFRKEGQNVTLSCEQNLNHDAMYWYRQDPGQGLRLIYYSQIVNDFQKGDIAEGYSVSREKKESFPLTVTSAQKNPTAFYLCASTRILNTEAFFGQGTRLTVV.

The rearrangement uses TRBV7-8 and TRBJ2-3; no firm D call. The germline CDR1 and CDR2 sequences are SGHVS and FQNEAQ. The CDR3 is 12 residues long. V shed 0 bases and J shed 4 bases, with 2 bases lying between them. CDR3 nucleotides: TGTGCCAGCAGCTTAGCTTCAGATACGCAGTATTTT. Protein: CASSLASDTQYF.

This clonotype was seen repeatedly, ten times or more. The CDR3 nucleotides are TGCAGTGCTCACCGGACTGGGGCCTACGAGCAGTACTTC. It codes for CSAHRTGAYEQYF. The V gene is TRBV20-1, the J gene TRBJ2-7; D is possibly TRBD2 (5 bases). Looked up from germline, CDR1 is DFQATT and CDR2 is SNEGSKA (reference sequence). CDR3 length: 13 amino acids. Trimming took off 5 bases at V and 2 bases at J, with 13 bases between the two ends.

This clonotype was seen repeatedly, ten times or more. V gene TRBV19 combines with J gene TRBJ1-5; 8 bases are a match to TRBD1. The junction had 10 bases not matched to a gene; V was cut back by 5 bases and J by 4 bases. Germline V gene data show CDR1 as LNHDA and CDR2 as SQIVND (reference sequence). CDR3 length equals 16 residues. CDR3 amino acids: CASSSRTGGGNQPQHF. The CDR3, as DNA: TGTGCCAGTAGTTCGCGAACAGGGGGGGGGAATCAGCCCCAGCATTTT.

The chain links TRBV5-1 to TRBJ2-7; 10 nucleotides match TRBD1. This CDR3 spans 16 amino acids. The V segment lost 0 bases and the J segment 1 base; nucleotides outside the gene matches: 4. CDR1 and CDR2 (germline): SGHRS, YFSETQ. The CDR3 DNA sequence: TGCGCCAGCAGCTTGGCCGGGACAGGGGCGTCCTACGAGCAGTACTTC. Translation gives CASSLAGTGASYEQYF.

The V gene is TRBV25-1, the J gene TRBJ1-1; D is unresolved. Deletions cut 9 bases from V and 0 bases from J, with 11 bases between. This CDR3 spans 13 amino acids. CDR1 MGHDK and CDR2 SYGVNS come from the germline V gene. The CDR3 nucleotides are TGTGCCAGTCCCGGTCCAATGAACACTGAAGCTTTCTTT. Translating it yields CASPGPMNTEAFF.

With regard to this clonotype: This sequence may be a read error, since a much larger clone differs from it by one base. The chain employs TRBV2 and TRBJ1-1, with D possibly being TRBD1 (5 bases). The germline V gene encodes CDR1 SNHLY and CDR2 FYNNEI. V was clipped by 7 bases and J by 1 base, with 19 bases between them. The CDR3 contains 16 residues. CDR3 amino acids: CASNPVRDSSNTEAFF. The CDR3 DNA follows: TGTGCCAGCAACCCAGTACGGGACTCTTCGAACACTGAAGCTTTCTTT.

The genes are TRBV6-2 or TRBV6-3 and TRBJ1-2; TRBD1 aligns across 9 bases. Trimming removed 5 bases from V and 3 bases from J; junction bases left unmatched: 13. This CDR3 is built from 17 residues. Germline V gene lookup returns CDR1 MNHEY and CDR2 SVGEGT. This CDR3 reads CASSIQGARVQDYGYTF. DNA for the CDR3: TGTGCCAGCAGTATACAGGGGGCGCGGGTCCAGGACTATGGCTACACCTTC.

This clonotype was seen at least ten times. This CDR3 reads CASSLAAGGGYEQYF. The CDR3 nucleotides are TGTGCCAGCAGCTTGGCTGCAGGAGGTGGCTACGAGCAGTACTTC. The chain couples TRBV5-8 to TRBJ2-7; D may be TRBD2 (5 bases). Germline loops: CDR1 SGHTS, CDR2 YDEGEE. V shed 0 bases and J shed 3 bases, with 13 bases lying between them. This CDR3 is built from 15 residues.

This clonotype was detected ten times or more. The chain combines TRBV7-9 with TRBJ2-1; D call uncertain. Trimming took off 4 bases at V and 0 bases at J, with 13 bases between the two ends. The CDR3 spans 16 residues. Germline V gene sequence: CDR1 SEHNR, CDR2 FQNEAQ (reference sequence). The CDR3 DNA reads TGTGCCAGCAGCTCCTGGACCCAAAGCTCCTACAATGAGCAGTTCTTC. Its protein product is CASSSWTQSSYNEQFF.

The J gene is TRBJ2-5, the V gene TRBV5-4; a weak D match, TRBD2 (6 bases). The J call is doubtful: the DNA matches TRBJ2-1 better. The CDR3 has 14 residues. Looked up from germline, CDR1 is SGHNT and CDR2 is YYREEE (reference sequence). The CDR3 region is CASSLEGMGREQFF. CDR3 coding DNA: TGTGCCAGCAGCTTGGAAGGTATGGGGAGGGAGCAGTTCTTC.

The table lists this clonotype with many counts. The rearrangement joins TRBV10-3 to TRBJ2-1; 8 positions agree with TRBD2. The J segment lost 6 bases and the V segment lost 10 bases, leaving 11 bases of the junction unmatched. Germline V gene data show CDR1 as ENHRY and CDR2 as SYGVKD. The CDR3 is 14 residues long. The CDR3 nucleotides read TGTGCCACCTCGGGGGGGCCGAGTACCAATGAGCAGTTCTTC. It encodes CATSGGPSTNEQFF.

As to this clonotype: A much larger clonotype is one base distant, so this may be a read error. The gene calls are TRBV10-3 and TRBJ2-7, with TRBD1 matching 12 bases. V dropped 4 bases and J dropped 3; count of bases not matched to a gene: 7. The CDR3 totals 16 residues. Germline V gene sequence: CDR1 ENHRY, CDR2 SYGVKD. In nucleotides, the CDR3 is TGTGCCATCAGTGGGGACAGGGGGCGCCCAGTCTACGAGCAGTACTTC. Protein product: CAISGDRGRPVYEQYF.

This chain joins TRBV20-1 and TRBJ2-7, with D possibly matching TRBD2 (6 bases). V lost 0 bases and J lost 2, with 11 bases in between. Germline values: CDR1 DFQATT, CDR2 SNEGSKA (reference sequence). The CDR3 consists of 14 residues. The CDR3: CSAREGGAAYEQYF. The CDR3 nucleotides read TGCAGTGCTAGAGAGGGAGGCGCTGCCTACGAGCAGTACTTC.

In this sample, this clonotype turned up many times. This rearrangement joins TRBV6-1 to TRBJ2-2, with TRBD2 identical over 10 bases. The CDR3 runs to 15 residues. V lost 6 bases and J lost 5; bases outside the gene matches: 6. The germline V gene encodes CDR1 MNHNS and CDR2 SASEGT. This CDR3 reads CASSSGGASTGELFF. As DNA, the CDR3 is TGTGCCAGCAGCAGCGGGGGGGCGAGTACCGGGGAGCTGTTTTTT.

The J gene is TRBJ1-1, the V gene TRBV20-1; tentatively, D is TRBD1 (6 bases). V shed 3 bases and J shed 3 bases, with 11 bases lying between them. The CDR3 runs to 13 residues. The germline gives CDR1 DFQATT, CDR2 SNEGSKA (reference sequence). Here the CDR3 reads CSARVGGDTEAFF. In DNA form, the CDR3 reads TGCAGTGCTAGGGTAGGGGGAGACACTGAAGCTTTCTTT.

This clonotype was detected many times. The genes are TRBV7-9 and TRBJ1-1; TRBD1 matches 7 bases. V lost 4 bases, J lost 1 base, and 9 bases stayed unmatched. The CDR3 is 16 residues long. CDR1 and CDR2 from the germline V gene are SEHNR and FQNEAQ (reference sequence). CDR3 protein: CASSSLGGQRNTEAFF. CDR3 bases: TGTGCCAGCAGCTCCCTAGGGGGACAGCGGAACACTGAAGCTTTCTTT.

There are many counts of this clonotype. This chain uses TRBV25-1 with TRBJ2-7, with D perhaps TRBD1 or TRBD2 (5 bases each). Germline loops: CDR1 MGHDK, CDR2 SYGVNS. The CDR3 covers 15 residues. V dropped 3 bases and J dropped 2 bases, with 14 bases sitting between them. Here the CDR3 DNA reads TGTGCCAGCAGTGATCGAAGGGACGGAGCCTACGAGCAGTACTTC. Its translation: CASSDRRDGAYEQYF.

At least ten counts were recorded for this clonotype. This sequence joins TRBV2 and TRBJ1-6; 10 bases fit TRBD1. This CDR3 is 15 amino acids long. Germline V gene data show CDR1 as SNHLY and CDR2 as FYNNEI. The V segment lost 8 bases and the J segment 10 bases; nucleotides outside the gene matches: 11. CDR3 coding DNA: TGTGCCAGCGTGTATGAGACAGGGGGCTTGTCACCCCTCCACTTT. Translated, it gives CASVYETGGLSPLHF.

The V and J genes are TRBV2 and TRBJ2-7, with a tentative D call TRBD1 (7 bases). From germline, CDR1 is SNHLY and CDR2 FYNNEI. V was shortened by 2 bases and J by 5 bases, with 16 bases between the two germline ends. The CDR3 runs 15 residues. CDR3 sequence reads: CASSERGRGRHEQYF. The CDR3 DNA is TGTGCCAGCAGTGAAAGGGGCAGGGGGAGGCACGAGCAGTACTTC.